A single sample gave rise to the 21 T cell receptor beta chains below, sequenced in a study of molecular identifiers for immune sequencing clone quantification. Using its own MiXCR run on the PCR reads, TCRdb lists one record per CDR3 protein. The sample holds about 500,000 distinct CDR3 sequences, around 23% seen once. The specimen sequenced was naive CD8+ T cells from blood, with Jurkat cell RNA spiked in. Subset specified: FACS-sorted CD8+CD4-CCR7+CD45RA+ naive T cells. Receptors were obtained from a human donor in good health. Some libraries in this study had Jurkat cell RNA spiked in.

The table lists this clonotype with a few counts. CDR3 in amino acids: CAWSTPGQGAGGYTF. CDR3 sequence (DNA): TGTGCCTGGAGTACGCCCGGACAGGGGGCTGGGGGCTACACCTTC. The chain uses TRBV30 and TRBJ1-2; 11 nucleotides align to TRBD1. Per the germline V gene, CDR1 is GTSNPN and CDR2 is SVGIG (reference sequence). V gave up 2 bases and J gave up 8 bases; unmatched junction bases: 10. The CDR3 length is 15 residues.

This clonotype was seen a handful of times. The chain carries TRBV3-1 and TRBJ1-2; 7 bases agree with TRBD1. Germline V gives CDR1 LGHDT, CDR2 YNNKEL (reference sequence). The CDR3 covers 14 residues. Trimming removed 2 bases from V and 6 bases from J; junction bases left unmatched: 6. Written as DNA, the CDR3 is TGTGCCAGCAGCCAAACTGACAGGGACGATGGCTACACCTTC. Protein: CASSQTDRDDGYTF. Full variable domain (rest looked up from reference TRBV3-1 and TRBJ1-2): DTAVSQTPKYLVTQMGNDKSIKCEQNLGHDTMYWYKQDSKKFLKIMFSYNNKELIINETVPNRFSPKSPDKAHLNLHINSLELGDSAVYFCASSQTDRDDGYTFGSGTRLTVV.

This clonotype appeared many times. The chain carries TRBV12-3 or TRBV12-4 and TRBJ2-7, with 8 nucleotides matching TRBD2. The CDR3 consists of 14 residues. V lost 2 bases to trimming and J lost 3 bases; unmatched junction nucleotides: 3. The CDR3 nucleotides are TGTGCCAGCAGTTTACTAGCGGGTGTCTACGAGCAGTACTTC. Translated, it gives CASSLLAGVYEQYF.

V is TRBV6-4 and J is TRBJ1-4; D is undetermined. Germline assignment: CDR1 MRHNA and CDR2 SNTAGT. CDR3 length equals 14 residues. V was trimmed by 8 bases and J by 5 bases, leaving 15 bases between them. CDR3 loop: CASPGVGPNEKLFF. The CDR3 nucleotides are TGTGCCAGCCCTGGTGTCGGACCGAATGAAAAACTGTTTTTT.

The chain carries TRBV7-9 and TRBJ2-7; D gene unclear. Trimming shortened V by 5 bases and J by 6 bases, and 11 bases separated the two germline ends. The CDR3 length is 12 residues. CDR1 and CDR2 from the germline V gene are SEHNR and FQNEAQ (reference sequence). DNA of the CDR3: TGTGCCAGCAGCCCCGAAGGGTTCGAGCAGTACTTC. Amino acids: CASSPEGFEQYF. Using reference TRBV7-9 and TRBJ2-7 for the parts outside the CDR3, the full variable domain is DTGVSQNPRHKITKRGQNVTFRCDPISEHNRLYWYRQTLGQGPEFLTYFQNEAQLEKSRLLSDRFSAERPKGSFSTLEIQRTEQGDSAMYLCASSPEGFEQYFGPGTRLTVT.

This clonotype was detected a few times. This chain uses TRBV5-6 with TRBJ2-7; 7 nucleotides agree with TRBD2. V trimming: 5 bases; J trimming: 1 base; junction bases outside the gene matches: 12. CDR3 length equals 16 residues. Germline lookup yields CDR1 SGHDT and CDR2 YYEEEE. For the CDR3, the DNA is TGTGCCAGCAGTCCTGGGGGGAGGGGCCATTCCTACGAGCAGTACTTC. Protein sequence: CASSPGGRGHSYEQYF.

Comments on this clonotype: A much more abundant neighbour one base away suggests this may be a read error. The V gene is TRBV4-2, the J gene TRBJ2-7; the D gene could be TRBD1 or TRBD2 (5 bases each). The CDR3 loop spans 15 amino acids. CDR1 is LGHNA, CDR2 YNFKEQ, per germline. This CDR3 reads CASSQFEGRGYGQYF. The DNA of the CDR3 is TGTGCCAGCAGCCAATTCGAGGGACGAGGCTACGGGCAGTACTTC.

This clonotype was seen a handful of times. CDR3 DNA: TGTGCCAGCAGCTTATTGTTCGGGACTCCCCAAGAGACCCAGTACTTC. Translating gives CASSLLFGTPQETQYF. V and J are TRBV7-2 and TRBJ2-5; tentative D call: TRBD2 (6 bases). From germline, CDR1 is SGHTA and CDR2 FQGNSA. This CDR3 is built from 16 residues. The germline V and J ends were trimmed by 2 bases and 1 base, with 14 bases remaining between them.

This clonotype was observed a few times. This rearrangement joins TRBV5-4 to TRBJ2-5; 12 positions match TRBD2. V dropped 0 bases and J dropped 6; count of bases not matched to a gene: 12. The CDR3 is made up of 18 amino acids. Germline V gene lookup returns CDR1 SGHNT and CDR2 YYREEE (reference sequence). CDR3 sequence (DNA): TGTGCCAGCAGCTTGGAATTCCTGTCGACTAGCGGGAGACAGACCCAGTACTTC. The encoded protein is CASSLEFLSTSGRQTQYF.

With respect to this clonotype: A read error may be the cause here, since a much bigger clone is one base away. This chain connects TRBV19 to TRBJ2-3, with 7 bases fitting TRBD2. J was trimmed by 2 bases and V by 11 bases; bases with no gene match: 10. Germline V CDR1 and CDR2: LNHDA, SQIVND (reference sequence). The CDR3 length is 14 residues. The CDR3, as DNA: TGTGCCGGTAATCCTAGCGGCTTCACAGATACGCAGTATTTT. Protein: CAGNPSGFTDTQYF.

This clonotype was recorded a few times. A read error may produce the germline difference seen at one junction end. The CDR3 DNA reads TGTGCCGCCAGTGATTTGCAGACAGACGGCACAGATACGCAGTATTTT. Protein sequence: CAASDLQTDGTDTQYF. The chain carries TRBV24-1 and TRBJ2-3; maybe TRBD1 (5 bases). The germline V gene encodes CDR1 KGHDR and CDR2 SFDVKD. The CDR3 runs 16 residues.

The rearrangement joins TRBV6-2 or TRBV6-3 to TRBJ1-1; D possibly corresponds to TRBD1 (5 bases). The CDR3 consists of 15 residues. The germline V and J ends were trimmed by 5 bases and 3 bases, with 16 bases remaining between them. The germline CDR1 and CDR2 sequences are MNHEY and SVGEGT. CDR3 sequence reads: CASSADLGEDTEAFF. The CDR3 DNA sequence: TGTGCCAGCAGTGCCGATTTGGGGGAAGACACTGAAGCTTTCTTT.

This clonotype was seen only a few times. The chain employs TRBV4-3 and TRBJ2-1; D call uncertain. Germline V gene data show CDR1 as LGHNA and CDR2 as YSLEER. The CDR3 length is 15 residues. V lost 0 bases and J lost 5, with 11 bases in between. In DNA, the CDR3 is TGCGCCAGCAGCCAAGATGCGACGGAAAACAATGAGCAGTTCTTC. This sequence encodes CASSQDATENNEQFF.

This clonotype was detected a few times. The chain has TRBV11-2 and TRBJ2-2, with 9 bases fitting TRBD2. From germline, CDR1 is SGHAT and CDR2 FQNNGV. The CDR3 sequence is 16 residues long. V lost 7 bases to trimming and J lost 7 bases; unmatched junction nucleotides: 13. The CDR3 DNA reads as TGTGCCAGCACCACCTCTAGTAGCGGGAGTGTCGGGGAGCTGTTTTTT. Encoded protein: CASTTSSSGSVGELFF.

The chain recombines TRBV9 with TRBJ2-7; 7 nucleotides agree with TRBD1. The CDR3 extends over 14 amino acids. The V gene's germline CDR1 is SGDLS and CDR2 YYNGEE. V shed 0 bases, J shed 2 bases, and the junction held 2 bases outside the gene matches. The chain's CDR3 is CASSVGDSPYEQYF. The DNA of the CDR3 is TGTGCCAGCAGCGTAGGGGACAGCCCCTACGAGCAGTACTTC.

This clonotype was detected only a few times. The rearrangement joins TRBV7-9 to TRBJ2-7; D gene unclear. Germline V lookup: CDR1 SEHNR, CDR2 FQNEAQ (reference sequence). This CDR3 is 16 amino acids long. Trimming cost V 5 bases and J 3 bases, with 20 bases left between them. In DNA, the CDR3 is TGTGCCAGCAGCGACCGTGACCGTTTAGTTTTCTACGAGCAGTACTTC. Protein product: CASSDRDRLVFYEQYF. Looking up the rest from reference TRBV7-9 and TRBJ2-7 gives the full variable domain: DTGVSQNPRHKITKRGQNVTFRCDPISEHNRLYWYRQTLGQGPEFLTYFQNEAQLEKSRLLSDRFSAERPKGSFSTLEIQRTEQGDSAMYLCASSDRDRLVFYEQYFGPGTRLTVT.

This clonotype appeared many times. The chain is built from TRBV7-2 and TRBJ2-7; D is tentatively TRBD1 or TRBD2 (5 bases each). Trimming left V 3 bases short and J 3 bases short, with 9 bases between. The CDR3 contains 13 residues. The V gene's germline CDR1 is SGHTA and CDR2 FQGNSA. DNA of the CDR3: TGTGCCAGCAGCTTTGGGGGTTTCTACGAGCAGTACTTC. This codes for CASSFGGFYEQYF.

In this sample, this clonotype turned up a few times. The rearrangement links TRBV11-2 to TRBJ1-1; D not resolved. CDR3 size: 15 residues. Germline V gene sequence: CDR1 SGHAT, CDR2 FQNNGV. V lost 0 bases, J lost 0 bases, and 8 bases lay in between. The CDR3 protein is CASSLEMTLNTEAFF. The CDR3 coding sequence is TGTGCCAGCAGCTTAGAGATGACCTTGAACACTGAAGCTTTCTTT.

This clonotype showed up just a few times. V is TRBV29-1 and J is TRBJ1-2; D gene uncertain. With 1 base removed from V and 4 bases from J, the gap between germline ends came to 13 bases. The CDR3 is 14 amino acids. Germline CDR1 reads SQVTM; CDR2 reads ANQGSEA. CDR3 sequence (DNA): TGCAGCGTTGAAGGGGCAACAGCCATCTATGGCTACACCTTC. Its protein product is CSVEGATAIYGYTF.

V is TRBV19 and J is TRBJ2-1; D is perhaps TRBD1 (6 bases). Deletions cut 7 bases from V and 0 bases from J, with 7 bases between. Per the germline V gene, CDR1 is LNHDA and CDR2 is SQIVND (reference sequence). The CDR3 extends over 13 amino acids. As DNA, the CDR3 is TGTGCCAGTAAACAGGGCTCCTACAATGAGCAGTTCTTC. Translated: CASKQGSYNEQFF.

The table lists this clonotype with many counts. The chain has TRBV7-9 and TRBJ2-7; 11 nucleotides line up with TRBD2. The V and J ends lost 2 bases and 4 bases, in that order; junction bases with no gene match: 7. Germline V gene lookup returns CDR1 SEHNR and CDR2 FQNEAQ (reference sequence). This CDR3 has 16 residues. Here the CDR3 DNA reads TGTGCCAGCAGCTTATATACTAGCGGGAGAAGTTACGAGCAGTACTTC. Translating it yields CASSLYTSGRSYEQYF. The variable domain in full, completed from reference TRBV7-9 and TRBJ2-7, reads DTGVSQNPRHKITKRGQNVTFRCDPISEHNRLYWYRQTLGQGPEFLTYFQNEAQLEKSRLLSDRFSAERPKGSFSTLEIQRTEQGDSAMYLCASSLYTSGRSYEQYFGPGTRLTVT.